These 24 T cell receptor beta chains came from one sample sequenced in a study of cytotoxic CD8 clonotypes in ibrutinib-treated CLL. The method was immunoSEQ multiplex PCR; TCRdb's version includes in-frame clones alone and lacks a portion of them. The repertoire holds fewer than 35,000 clones, with almost 85% as singletons. The sample in question was PBMCs, obtained after 24 months of ibrutinib treatment. Receptors originate from a human donor with chronic lymphocytic leukemia.

This chain joins TRBV7-9 and TRBJ2-3; D tentatively fits TRBD1 or TRBD2 (5 bases each). V was pared by 2 bases and J by 0 bases, with 9 bases between. This CDR3 is built from 15 residues. Looked up from germline, CDR1 is SEHNR and CDR2 is FQNEAQ (reference sequence). Here the CDR3 reads CASSLQGRSTDTQYF. CDR3 sequence (DNA): TGTGCCAGCAGCTTACAGGGACGAAGCACAGATACGCAGTATTTT.

V and J are TRBV11-2 and TRBJ2-3; tentatively, D is TRBD1 (5 bases). The CDR3 length is 15 residues. Germline V gene sequence: CDR1 SGHAT, CDR2 FQNNGV. Trimming removed 0 bases from V and 2 bases from J, with 9 bases in between. CDR3 nucleotide sequence: TGTGCCAGCAGCTTAGATCGGACACTCACAGATACGCAGTATTTT. Its protein product is CASSLDRTLTDTQYF.

The chain recombines TRBV9 with TRBJ2-7; D is uncertain. The CDR3 extends over 12 amino acids. Trimming shortened V by 2 bases and J by 7 bases, and 10 bases separated the two germline ends. Looked up from germline, CDR1 is SGDLS and CDR2 is YYNGEE. CDR3 coding DNA: TGTGCCAGCAGCGTTGGGGTGGGGGAGCAGTACTTC. Translation: CASSVGVGEQYF.

The chain is built from TRBV28 and TRBJ1-5; no firm D call. The CDR3 sequence is 13 residues long. Germline values: CDR1 MDHEN, CDR2 SYDVKM. V lost 3 bases and J 7 bases, leaving 10 bases between the germline ends. CDR3 sequence reads: CASSLDEIQPQHF. The CDR3 DNA reads as TGTGCCAGCAGTTTGGATGAGATCCAGCCCCAGCATTTT.

V and J are TRBV19 and TRBJ1-3; D possibly corresponds to TRBD1 (5 bases). Germline V CDR1 and CDR2: LNHDA, SQIVND (reference sequence). Trimming left V 3 bases short and J 0 bases short, with 12 bases between. CDR3 length: 16 residues. The CDR3, as DNA: TGTGCCAGTAGTATCGGGGCGTCAAACTCTGGAAACACCATATATTTT. Its protein is CASSIGASNSGNTIYF.

The rearrangement links TRBV27 to TRBJ2-3, with TRBD2 matching 9 bases. V was clipped by 6 bases and J by 5 bases; unmatched bases: 12. This CDR3 region has 16 residues. The V gene's germline CDR1 is MNHEY and CDR2 SMNVEV (reference sequence). The CDR3 coding sequence is TGTGCCAGCAGCCCCGAGGCGACTAGCGGAAGAGATACGCAGTATTTT. This codes for CASSPEATSGRDTQYF.

The chain has TRBV6-5 and TRBJ2-1; D may be TRBD2 (5 bases). In germline, CDR1 is MNHEY, CDR2 SVGAGI. Trimming stripped 2 bases from V and 8 bases from J, with 13 bases between. This CDR3 comprises 14 residues. CDR3 nucleotides: TGTGCCAGCAGTTACAGGAGGCCCTTCGATGAGCAGTTCTTC. Protein product: CASSYRRPFDEQFF.

The chain combines TRBV5-8 with TRBJ2-1; TRBD1 might be the D (6 bases). CDR3 length equals 15 residues. V was cut by 2 bases and J by 1 base, with 10 bases left in between. From germline, CDR1 is SGHTS and CDR2 YDEGEE. The DNA of the CDR3 is TGTGCCAGCAGCTTTGGCCAGGGGTCCTACAATGAGCAGTTCTTC. Its protein is CASSFGQGSYNEQFF.

This clone showed up just a few times. The chain links TRBV7-3 to TRBJ2-3; 8 bases line up with TRBD1. V shed 1 base, J shed 4 bases, and the junction held 4 bases outside the gene matches. CDR1 and CDR2 (germline): SGHTA, FQGTGA. This CDR3 comprises 15 residues. The CDR3 protein is CASSLSGQGADTQYF. DNA of the CDR3: TGTGCCAGCAGCTTAAGCGGACAGGGAGCAGATACGCAGTATTTT.

The chain carries TRBV28 and TRBJ2-1, with 8 bases lining up with TRBD2. Germline-derived CDR1 and CDR2 are MDHEN and SYDVKM. J lost 1 base, V lost 3 bases, and 5 bases had no gene match. The CDR3 loop spans 16 amino acids. This chain's CDR3 is CASSFLAGSSYNEQFF. CDR3 bases: TGTGCCAGCAGTTTTTTAGCGGGGAGTTCCTACAATGAGCAGTTCTTC.

The chain is built from TRBV25-1 and TRBJ2-1; TRBD1 might be the D (6 bases). Per germline, CDR1 MGHDK and CDR2 SYGVNS. V lost 0 bases to trimming and J lost 1 base, with 10 bases between them. The CDR3 is made up of 16 amino acids. This CDR3 is CASSEYLGASYNEQFF. DNA for the CDR3: TGTGCCAGCAGTGAATATTTGGGGGCATCCTACAATGAGCAGTTCTTC. The full variable domain, rest sourced from reference TRBV25-1 and TRBJ2-1, is EADIYQTPRYLVIGTGKKITLECSQTMGHDKMYWYQQDPGMELHLIHYSYGVNSTEKGDLSSESTVSRIRTEHFPLTLESARPSHTSQYLCASSEYLGASYNEQFFGPGTRLTVL.

This chain links TRBV5-4 with TRBJ2-1; 12 nucleotides align to TRBD2. Germline CDR1 and CDR2: SGHNT and YYREEE (reference sequence). V was clipped by 3 bases and J by 8 bases; unmatched bases: 6. The CDR3 consists of 15 residues. The CDR3 is CASSSLAGGPDEQFF. DNA of the CDR3: TGTGCCAGCAGCTCCCTAGCGGGGGGGCCAGATGAGCAGTTCTTC.

V and J are TRBV7-2 and TRBJ1-5; D gene ambiguous. The V end was cut by 1 base, the J end by 0 bases, with 7 bases between. CDR3 size: 15 residues. Germline-derived CDR1 and CDR2 are SGHTA and FQGNSA. The CDR3 spells CASSLGGYSNQPQHF. In nucleotides, the CDR3 is TGTGCCAGCAGCTTAGGTGGATATAGCAATCAGCCCCAGCATTTT.

This clone showed up just once. This chain uses TRBV6-5 with TRBJ1-2, with 7 nucleotides matching TRBD1. The CDR3 contains 16 residues. Germline V gene lookup returns CDR1 MNHEY and CDR2 SVGAGI. J was trimmed by 5 bases and V by 4 bases; bases with no gene match: 13. The CDR3 bases are TGTGCCAGCAGTTCCCACGGGACAGCAGTATGGTATGGCTACACCTTC. It yields the protein CASSSHGTAVWYGYTF.

Comment on this clone: Additional DNA sequences in this sample encode the identical CDR3. The V call is TRBV20-1, the J call TRBJ2-5; D remains unclear. CDR3 length equals 10 residues. Between the trimmed V and J ends, which lost 6 bases and 3 bases, there was a span of 5 bases. The V gene's germline CDR1 is DFQATT and CDR2 SNEGSKA (reference sequence). The CDR3 nucleotides are TGCAGTGCCAAAAAAGAGACCCAGTACTTC. Its protein is CSAKKETQYF.

This rearrangement joins TRBV7-9 to TRBJ2-5, with a tentative D call TRBD2 (6 bases). The CDR3 covers 14 residues. Deletions cut 2 bases from V and 3 bases from J, with 10 bases between. Germline V CDR1 and CDR2: SEHNR, FQNEAQ (reference sequence). CDR3 in DNA: TGTGCCAGCAGCTTATTTGCTAGCGAAGAGACCCAGTACTTC. This encodes CASSLFASEETQYF.

The rearrangement joins TRBV2 to TRBJ2-3; 14 bases fit TRBD2. The junction had 13 bases not matched to a gene; V was cut back by 6 bases and J by 5 bases. CDR3 length equals 18 residues. Germline CDR1 is SNHLY and CDR2 is FYNNEI. As DNA, the CDR3 is TGTGCCAGCAGGACCCCAGGGGGACTAGCGGGGGTGGAAGATACGCAGTATTTT. Protein: CASRTPGGLAGVEDTQYF.

This chain joins TRBV9 and TRBJ2-3, with 7 nucleotides matching TRBD1. This CDR3 contains 15 residues. V lost 4 bases and J lost 1; bases outside the gene matches: 6. The germline gives CDR1 SGDLS, CDR2 YYNGEE. CDR3 bases: TGTGCCAGCAGCCCCCGGACAGGCGGCACAGATACGCAGTATTTT. Its translation: CASSPRTGGTDTQYF.

The table lists this clone with a count of one. This chain links TRBV2 with TRBJ1-6; a possible D gene is TRBD1 (6 bases). The CDR3 covers 15 residues. Germline V lookup: CDR1 SNHLY, CDR2 FYNNEI. V was pared by 5 bases and J by 2 bases, with 10 bases between. Here the CDR3 reads CASSPDRTYNSPLHF. CDR3 nucleotides: TGTGCCAGCAGTCCAGACAGGACCTATAATTCACCCCTCCACTTT. Variable domain in full (rest from reference TRBV2 and TRBJ1-6): EPEVTQTPSHQVTQMGQEVILRCVPISNHLYFYWYRQILGQKVEFLVSFYNNEISEKSEIFDDQFSVERPDGSNFTLKIRSTKLEDSAMYFCASSPDRTYNSPLHFGNGTRLTVT.

The CDR3 nucleotides read TGTGCCAGCAGCTTATTTAGCGGGGGAACCGGGGAGCTGTTTTTT. Translating it yields CASSLFSGGTGELFF. V is TRBV11-3 and J is TRBJ2-2, with 9 bases aligning to TRBD2. V lost 2 bases and J lost 5; bases outside the gene matches: 3. This CDR3 spans 15 amino acids. Per germline, CDR1 SGHNT and CDR2 YENEEA.

The chain carries TRBV12-1 and TRBJ2-4; the D call in the table, TRBD2, was not verified against the DNA. TRBV12-1 is a pseudogene. This CDR3 is 21 amino acids long. In nucleotides, the CDR3 is TGTGCCAGCAGCATAGGACTAGCGGGGGGCCGACAATATAACAACAAAAACATTCAGTACTTC. It codes for CASSIGLAGGRQYNNKNIQYF.

The J gene is TRBJ1-2, the V gene TRBV19; no definite D call. Germline values: CDR1 LNHDA, CDR2 SQIVND (reference sequence). CDR3 length equals 14 residues. V was shortened by 3 bases and J by 7 bases, with 15 bases between the two germline ends. The CDR3 nucleotides are TGTGCCAGTAGTATGATCGTGGCGGGCGGTGGCTACACCTTC. Its translation: CASSMIVAGGGYTF.

The gene calls are TRBV19 and TRBJ1-2; maybe TRBD1 (5 bases). The CDR3 consists of 15 residues. V was trimmed by 7 bases and J by 5 bases, leaving 20 bases between them. CDR1 LNHDA and CDR2 SQIVND come from the germline V gene (reference sequence). CDR3 sequence: CASIPTGEGLYGYTF. CDR3 sequence (DNA): TGTGCCAGTATACCCACCGGAGAGGGACTTTATGGCTACACCTTC.

The chain recombines TRBV6-1 with TRBJ2-2; D gene ambiguous. Deletions cut 6 bases from V and 5 bases from J, with 4 bases between. The germline V gene has CDR1 MNHNS and CDR2 SASEGT. This CDR3 contains 11 residues. The CDR3 reads CASRRTGELFF. CDR3 coding DNA: TGTGCCAGCAGGAGAACCGGGGAGCTGTTTTTT.